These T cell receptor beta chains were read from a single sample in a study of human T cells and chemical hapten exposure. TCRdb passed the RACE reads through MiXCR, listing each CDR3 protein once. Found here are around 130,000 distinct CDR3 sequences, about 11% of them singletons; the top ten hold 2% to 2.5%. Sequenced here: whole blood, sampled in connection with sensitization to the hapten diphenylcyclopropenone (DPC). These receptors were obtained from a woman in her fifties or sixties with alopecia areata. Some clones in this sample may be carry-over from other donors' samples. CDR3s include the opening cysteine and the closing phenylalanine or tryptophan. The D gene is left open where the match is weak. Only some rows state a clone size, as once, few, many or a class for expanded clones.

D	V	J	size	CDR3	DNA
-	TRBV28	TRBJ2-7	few	CASSLPPVSGISYEQYF	TGTGCCAGCAGCCTCCCCCCGGTCAGCGGAATATCCTACGAGCAGTACTTC
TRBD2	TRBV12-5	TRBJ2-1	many	CASAGSGGAYNEQFF	TGTGCTAGTGCCGGGAGCGGGGGGGCCTACAATGAGCAGTTCTTC
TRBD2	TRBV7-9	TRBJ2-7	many	CASSLGGVREEQYF	TGTGCCAGCAGCTTGGGGGGGGTCAGAGAAGAGCAGTACTTC
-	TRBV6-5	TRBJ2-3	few	CASSERTYDTDTQYF	TGTGCCAGCAGTGAGCGGACATACGACACAGATACGCAGTATTTT
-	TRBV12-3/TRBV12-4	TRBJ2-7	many	CASSPPGRTYEQYF	TGTGCCAGCAGTCCTCCGGGACGTACCTACGAGCAGTACTTC
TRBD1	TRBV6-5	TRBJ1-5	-	CASSYSSGGGQPQHF	TGTGCCAGCAGTTACTCGTCAGGGGGCGGGCAGCCCCAGCATTTT
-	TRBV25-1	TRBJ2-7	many	CASSDRYEQYF	TGTGCCAGCAGTGATCGGTACGAGCAGTACTTC
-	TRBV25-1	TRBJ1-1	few	CASRGGRTEAFF	TGTGCCAGCCGGGGGGGGAGAACTGAAGCTTTCTTT
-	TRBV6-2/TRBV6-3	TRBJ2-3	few	CASSYTYTQYF	TGTGCCAGCAGTTACACATATACGCAGTATTTT
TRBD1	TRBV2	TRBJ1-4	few	CASSFDRGRTTNEKLFF	TGTGCCAGCAGTTTCGACAGGGGCAGGACAACTAATGAAAAACTGTTTTTT
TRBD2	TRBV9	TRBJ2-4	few	CASSPTGGLTKNIQYF	TGTGCCAGCAGCCCCACGGGAGGTCTAACCAAAAACATTCAGTACTTC
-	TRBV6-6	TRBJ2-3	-	CASSPRGRGSTDTQYF	TGTGCCAGCAGCCCCCGAGGGCGGGGAAGCACAGATACGCAGTATTTT
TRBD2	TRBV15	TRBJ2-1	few	CATSVLAGAGNEQFF	TGTGCCACCAGTGTACTAGCGGGAGCCGGGAATGAGCAGTTCTTC
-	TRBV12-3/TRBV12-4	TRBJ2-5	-	CASSLYEGWETQYF	TGTGCCAGCAGTTTATACGAGGGGTGGGAGACCCAGTACTTC
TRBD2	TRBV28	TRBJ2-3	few	CASSLDLAGVFTDTQYF	TGTGCCAGCAGTTTAGACCTAGCGGGGGTATTCACAGATACGCAGTATTTT
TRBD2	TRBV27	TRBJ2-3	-	CASSFAFGAGGGDTQYF	TGTGCCAGCAGTTTTGCATTTGGGGCGGGAGGCGGAGATACGCAGTATTTT
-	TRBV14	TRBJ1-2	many	CASSQGSARVYGYTF	TGTGCCAGCAGCCAAGGGTCGGCCAGGGTCTATGGCTACACCTTC
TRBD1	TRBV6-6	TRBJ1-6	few	CASSYYRGHNSPLHF	TGTGCCAGCAGTTATTACAGGGGCCATAATTCACCCCTCCACTTT
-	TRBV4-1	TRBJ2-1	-	CASSQDSLSTYNEQFF	TGCGCCAGCAGCCAAGATTCCCTCTCCACCTACAATGAGCAGTTCTTC
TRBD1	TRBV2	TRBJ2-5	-	CASSDRHRGRQETQYF	TGTGCCAGCAGTGATCGCCACAGGGGAAGGCAAGAGACCCAGTACTTC
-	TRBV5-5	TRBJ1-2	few	CASSLVAEANYGYTF	TGTGCCAGCAGCTTGGTGGCAGAAGCTAACTATGGCTACACCTTC
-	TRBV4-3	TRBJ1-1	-	CASSPEADSEEAFF	TGCGCCAGCAGCCCCGAAGCGGATAGCGAAGAAGCTTTCTTT
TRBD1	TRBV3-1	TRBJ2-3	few	CASSQEVQGADTQYF	TGTGCCAGCAGCCAAGAAGTCCAGGGGGCAGATACGCAGTATTTT
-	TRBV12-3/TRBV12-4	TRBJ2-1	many	CASSWSYNEQFF	TGTGCCAGCAGTTGGTCCTACAATGAGCAGTTCTTC
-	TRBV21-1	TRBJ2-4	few	CARAGGGDREFSKNIQYF	TGTGCCAGGGCGGGAGGAGGGGACAGGGAATTCTCCAAAAACATTCAGTACTTC
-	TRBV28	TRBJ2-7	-	CASSLFGEGPYEQYF	TGTGCCAGCAGTTTATTCGGCGAGGGTCCCTACGAGCAGTACTTC
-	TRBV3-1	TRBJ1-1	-	CASSHGGVGTEAFF	TGTGCCAGCAGCCACGGAGGCGTGGGGACTGAAGCTTTCTTT
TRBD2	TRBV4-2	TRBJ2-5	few	CASSPWTSGGQETQYF	TGTGCCAGCAGCCCCTGGACTAGCGGGGGCCAAGAGACCCAGTACTTC
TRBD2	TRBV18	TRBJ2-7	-	CASSPTSARGSEQYF	TGTGCCAGCTCGCCCACTAGCGCTCGGGGATCCGAGCAGTACTTC
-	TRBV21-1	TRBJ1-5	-	CARDRDGQPQHF	TGTGCCAGGGACAGGGACGGTCAGCCCCAGCATTTT
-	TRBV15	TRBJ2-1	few	CATSRDFVLNEQFF	TGTGCCACCAGCAGAGACTTTGTTCTGAATGAGCAGTTCTTC
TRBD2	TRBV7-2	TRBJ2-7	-	CASSPQREGPEQYF	TGTGCCAGCAGTCCCCAGCGGGAGGGCCCCGAGCAGTACTTC
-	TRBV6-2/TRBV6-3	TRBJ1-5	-	CASTVYSNQPQHF	TGTGCCAGCACCGTTTATAGCAATCAGCCCCAGCATTTT
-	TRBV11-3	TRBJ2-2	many	CASSLGLNTGELFF	TGTGCCAGCAGCTTAGGGCTGAACACCGGGGAGCTGTTTTTT
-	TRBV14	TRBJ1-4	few	CASSRTSGAANEKLFF	TGTGCCAGCAGCCGAACCTCAGGGGCGGCTAATGAAAAACTGTTTTTT
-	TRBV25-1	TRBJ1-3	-	CASSAVVGTIYF	TGTGCCAGCAGTGCCGTTGTAGGCACCATATATTTT
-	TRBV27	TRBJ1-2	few	CASGKSRSVGNGYTF	TGTGCCAGCGGTAAGAGCAGGTCTGTCGGTAACGGCTACACCTTC
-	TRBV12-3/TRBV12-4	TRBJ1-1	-	CASSPRVSEAFF	TGTGCCAGCAGTCCCCGCGTGAGCGAAGCTTTCTTT
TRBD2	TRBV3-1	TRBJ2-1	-	CASSQERGSYNEQFF	TGTGCCAGCAGCCAAGAGCGGGGGAGCTACAATGAGCAGTTCTTC
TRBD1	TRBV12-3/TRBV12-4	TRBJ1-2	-	CASSSTGEGYTF	TGTGCCAGCAGTTCGACAGGGGAAGGCTACACCTTC
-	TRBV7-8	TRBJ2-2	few	CASSSSGGSGGELFF	TGTGCCAGCAGCTCCAGTGGGGGAAGCGGCGGGGAGCTGTTTTTT
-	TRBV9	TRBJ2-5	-	CASSVTGQGGGETQYF	TGTGCCAGCAGCGTAACTGGACAGGGAGGGGGAGAGACCCAGTACTTC
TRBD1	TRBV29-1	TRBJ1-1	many	CSVGQGGTEAFF	TGCAGCGTTGGACAGGGGGGCACTGAAGCTTTCTTT
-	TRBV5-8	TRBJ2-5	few	CASRRGAGQETQYF	TGTGCCAGCAGACGGGGGGCCGGTCAAGAGACCCAGTACTTC
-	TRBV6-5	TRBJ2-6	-	CASSLRDSGANVLTF	TGTGCCAGCAGCCTAAGGGATTCCGGGGCCAACGTCCTGACTTTC
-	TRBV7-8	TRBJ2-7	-	CASSLSGPDSSYEQYF	TGTGCCAGCAGCCTCTCCGGACCGGATAGCTCCTACGAGCAGTACTTC
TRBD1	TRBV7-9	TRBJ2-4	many	CASSAGGRLAKNIQYF	TGTGCCAGCAGCGCAGGGGGCCGACTAGCCAAAAACATTCAGTACTTC
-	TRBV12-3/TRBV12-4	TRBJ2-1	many	CASSFQQGVHEQFF	TGTGCCAGCAGTTTCCAGCAGGGCGTTCATGAGCAGTTCTTC